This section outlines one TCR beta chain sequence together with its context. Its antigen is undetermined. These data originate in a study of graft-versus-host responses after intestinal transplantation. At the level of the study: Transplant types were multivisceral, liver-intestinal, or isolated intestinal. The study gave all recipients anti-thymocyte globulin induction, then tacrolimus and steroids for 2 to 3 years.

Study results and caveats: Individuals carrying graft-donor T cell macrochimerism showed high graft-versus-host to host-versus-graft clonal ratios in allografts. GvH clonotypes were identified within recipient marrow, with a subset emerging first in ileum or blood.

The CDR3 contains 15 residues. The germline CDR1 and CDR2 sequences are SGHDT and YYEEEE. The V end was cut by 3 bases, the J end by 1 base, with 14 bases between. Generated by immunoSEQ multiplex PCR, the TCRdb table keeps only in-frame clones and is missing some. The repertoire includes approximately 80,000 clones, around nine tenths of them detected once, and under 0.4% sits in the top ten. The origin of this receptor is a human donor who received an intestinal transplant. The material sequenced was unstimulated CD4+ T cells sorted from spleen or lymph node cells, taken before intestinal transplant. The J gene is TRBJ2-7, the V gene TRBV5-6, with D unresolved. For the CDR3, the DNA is TGTGCCAGCAGCTCGATAAATCCAGATTCCTACGAGCAGTACTTC. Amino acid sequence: CASSSINPDSYEQYF.